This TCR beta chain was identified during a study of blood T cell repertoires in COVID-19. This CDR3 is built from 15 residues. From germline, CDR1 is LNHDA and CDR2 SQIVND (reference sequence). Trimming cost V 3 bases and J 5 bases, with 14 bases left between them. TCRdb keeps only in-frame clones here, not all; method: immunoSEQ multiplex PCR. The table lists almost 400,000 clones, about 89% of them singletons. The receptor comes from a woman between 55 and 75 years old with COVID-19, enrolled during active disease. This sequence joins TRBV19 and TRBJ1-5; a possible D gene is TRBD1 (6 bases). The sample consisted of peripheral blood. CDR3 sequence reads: CASSIWDTAYQPQHF. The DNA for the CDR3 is TGTGCCAGTAGTATCTGGGACACCGCTTATCAGCCCCAGCATTTT.